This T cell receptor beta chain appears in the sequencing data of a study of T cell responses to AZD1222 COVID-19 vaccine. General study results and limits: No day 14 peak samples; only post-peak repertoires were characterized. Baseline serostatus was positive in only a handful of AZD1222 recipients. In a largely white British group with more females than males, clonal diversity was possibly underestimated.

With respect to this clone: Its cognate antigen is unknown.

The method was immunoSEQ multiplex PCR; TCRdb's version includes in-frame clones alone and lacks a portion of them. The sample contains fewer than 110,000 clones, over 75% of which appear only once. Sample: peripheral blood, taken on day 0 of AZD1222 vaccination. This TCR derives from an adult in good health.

The CDR3 DNA reads TGTGCAAGTCGCCAGAAAGGTTTGGGACAGGGGGCCCACGAGCAGTACTTC. Translation: CASRQKGLGQGAHEQYF. The chain uses TRBV12-2 and TRBJ2-7; TRBD1 is the table's D call, not checked against the DNA. TRBV12-2 is a documented pseudogene. CDR3 length: 17 residues.